The entry below gives a single TCR beta chain sequence along with its context. The record originates from a study of blood T cells in healthy people across ages. The CDR3 sequence is 16 residues long. CDR1 is MGHRA, CDR2 YSYEKL, per germline. Trimming at V came to 0 bases and at J to 1 base, leaving 4 bases not matched to a gene. It was with a sample-barcoded 5' primer and a J-beta primer mix that a second PCR of about 6 to 12 cycles was run. Each cDNA molecule was tagged by a template-switch adaptor with 12 random nucleotides. TCRdb re-called the 5' RACE reads with MiXCR, one entry per CDR3 protein. The sample lists about 800,000 distinct CDR3 sequences, roughly 60% occurring once.

This sequence joins TRBV4-1 and TRBJ2-7; 9 positions match TRBD2. Sequencing used blood. The receptor was derived from a man younger than 45 in good health. CDR3 in DNA: TGCGCCAGCAGCCAAGAAGGCGCGGGAGGGTCCTACGAGCAGTACTTC. Protein sequence: CASSQEGAGGSYEQYF.